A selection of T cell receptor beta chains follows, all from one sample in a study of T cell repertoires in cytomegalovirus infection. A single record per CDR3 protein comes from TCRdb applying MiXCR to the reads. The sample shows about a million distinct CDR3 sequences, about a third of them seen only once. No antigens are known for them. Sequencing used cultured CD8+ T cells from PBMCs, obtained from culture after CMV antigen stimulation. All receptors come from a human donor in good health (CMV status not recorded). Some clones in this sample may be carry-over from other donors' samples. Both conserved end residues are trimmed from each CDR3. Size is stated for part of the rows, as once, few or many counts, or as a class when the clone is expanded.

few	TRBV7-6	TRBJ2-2	ASSLGLAGAATGGGELF
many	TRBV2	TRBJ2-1	ASSGQGKSYNEQF
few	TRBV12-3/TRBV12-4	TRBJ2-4	ASSLGVGSVGEVQY
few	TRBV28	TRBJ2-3	ASSKPGLAGSTDTQY
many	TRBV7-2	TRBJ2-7	ASSLETGNYEQY
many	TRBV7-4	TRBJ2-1	ASSTEGGNGNEQF
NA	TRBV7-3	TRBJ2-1	ASSLLFGTAREQF
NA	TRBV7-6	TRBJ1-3	ASSFKGVSGNTIY
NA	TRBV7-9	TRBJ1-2	ASRVEGHLRGYT
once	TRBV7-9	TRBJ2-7	ASRDGLYEQY
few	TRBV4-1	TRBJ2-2	ASSQDERELF
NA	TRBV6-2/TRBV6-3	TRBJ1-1	ASSYSRPDRVNTEAF
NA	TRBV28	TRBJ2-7	ASSPSGIRSSYEQY
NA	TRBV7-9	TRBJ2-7	ASSRGRGRSLYEQY
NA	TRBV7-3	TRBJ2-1	ASETSGYLYEQF
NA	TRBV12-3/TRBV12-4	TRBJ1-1	ASSFLPGTGDGTEAF
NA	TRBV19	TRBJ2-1	ASSIGTPNYNEQF
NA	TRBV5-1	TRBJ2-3	ASSLTQGPLPDTQY
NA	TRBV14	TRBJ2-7	ASSQWGSGPYEQY
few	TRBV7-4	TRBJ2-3	ASSGTGTSGEQY
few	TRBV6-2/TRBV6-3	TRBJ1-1	ASSSGAGTEAF
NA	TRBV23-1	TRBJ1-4	ASSHPPDRATNEKLF
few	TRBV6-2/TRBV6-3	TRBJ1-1	ASSPIDSNTEAF
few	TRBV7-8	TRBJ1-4	ASSPEYSTNEKLF
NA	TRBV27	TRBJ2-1	ASSFGVRELNEQF
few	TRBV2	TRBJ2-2	ALVRGGPNTGELF
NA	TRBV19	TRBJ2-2	ASSTPGLAASGELF
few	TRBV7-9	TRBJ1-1	ASSLVSGGNTEAF
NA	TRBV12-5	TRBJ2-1	ASGTPPLDNEQF
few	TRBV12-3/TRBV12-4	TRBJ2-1	ASSLSASYNEQF
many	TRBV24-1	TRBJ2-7	ATSDPPTAPYEQY
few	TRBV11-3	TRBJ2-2	ASSLASGTGVAGELF
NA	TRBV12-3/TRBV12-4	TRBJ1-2	ASSTKPYGYT
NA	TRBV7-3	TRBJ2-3	ASSPNRGLGTDTQY
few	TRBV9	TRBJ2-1	ASSDKTSGGANEQF
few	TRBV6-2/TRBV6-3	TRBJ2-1	ASSPPRDFLFSYNEQF
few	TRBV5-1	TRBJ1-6	ASSLAIGSLNSPLH
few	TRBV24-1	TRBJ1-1	ATSQTGRGGNTEAF
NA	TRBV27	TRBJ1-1	ASSLSTVGSTEAF
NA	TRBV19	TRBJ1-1	ASSILGPNTEAF
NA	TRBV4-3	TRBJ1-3	ASSQEGTASYSGNTIY
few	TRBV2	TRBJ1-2	ASGEDGGPDNYGYT
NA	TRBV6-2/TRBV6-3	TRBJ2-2	ASSYYGTGVTGELF
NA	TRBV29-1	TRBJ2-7	SVESPGASYEQY
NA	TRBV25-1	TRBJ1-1	ASRGHRMNTEAF
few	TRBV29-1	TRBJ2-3	SVEDGSTDTQY
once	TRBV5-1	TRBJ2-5	ASSFGGGGGLQETQY
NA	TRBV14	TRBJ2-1	ASSQPRGDYPYNEQF